The 19 T cell receptor beta chains below all came from one sample that was sequenced in a study of response to subunit inactivated influenza vaccine (dated by TCRdb to the late 2010s). To prepare the library, RT-PCR was applied. The reads were generated on an Illumina HiSeq 2500. The public reads were run again by TCRdb, first through fastp at Q25 and then through MiXCR, and only productive beta chains were kept. Rows matching on CDR3 protein sequence are summarized as one entry with the most common DNA and genes. Here the sample has around 750,000 distinct CDR3 sequences; 21% occur a single time. Together, the top ten hold around 9.6% of the sample. The sample here was PBMCs from blood, taken about 5 days after vaccination. Every receptor here comes from a man aged 45-65 years who received an inactivated influenza vaccine. Donor details come from another sample of the same person, matched by shared clones.

In nucleotides, the CDR3 is TGCGCCAGCAGCTTGAACCAGGGAAGCGAGCAGTACTTC. Amino acids: CASSLNQGSEQYF. The chain carries TRBV5-1 and TRBJ2-7; TRBD1 might be the D (5 bases). Trimming removed 1 base from V and 6 bases from J, with 11 bases in between. CDR1 SGHRS and CDR2 YFSETQ come from the germline V gene. The CDR3 has 13 amino acids.

The chain joins TRBV7-9 to TRBJ1-1; TRBD1 agrees at 7 bases. V lost 5 bases to trimming and J lost 1 base; unmatched junction nucleotides: 4. Germline V gene lookup returns CDR1 SEHNR and CDR2 FQNEAQ (reference sequence). The CDR3 runs to 14 residues. The CDR3 sequence: CASSHGQENTEAFF. The CDR3 region has the DNA TGTGCCAGCAGCCACGGACAGGAGAACACTGAAGCTTTCTTT.

The V and J genes are TRBV12-3 or TRBV12-4 and TRBJ1-6, with 12 positions matching TRBD1. This CDR3 is 15 amino acids long. V lost 2 bases and J lost 9; bases outside the gene matches: 2. The CDR3, as DNA: TGTGCCAGCAGTTTATGGGACAGGGGGCTTTCACCCCTCCACTTT. Translating gives CASSLWDRGLSPLHF.

The V and J genes are TRBV5-1 and TRBJ2-7; perhaps TRBD1 as D (6 bases). This CDR3 region has 15 residues. Trimming removed 1 base at V and 3 bases at J, with 14 bases between. Germline assignment: CDR1 SGHRS and CDR2 YFSETQ. As DNA, the CDR3 is TGCGCCAGCAGCTTGACGGTGGGACAAAGCTACGAGCAGTACTTC. Amino acid sequence: CASSLTVGQSYEQYF.

In its sample, this clonotype was seen many times. V usage is TRBV5-6 and J usage is TRBJ2-5; possible D gene TRBD1, 6 bases. V was trimmed by 4 bases and J by 4 bases, leaving 11 bases between them. Germline CDR1 SGHDT, CDR2 YYEEEE. The CDR3 is 13 amino acids. In DNA, the CDR3 is TGTGCCAGCAGCCCCCAAGGGGGAGAGACCCAGTACTTC. Translated: CASSPQGGETQYF.

This clonotype has just a few counts. The chain couples TRBV4-3 to TRBJ1-6, with unresolved D. V gave up 0 bases and J gave up 10 bases, with 7 bases separating them. The CDR3 extends over 13 amino acids. The germline CDR1 and CDR2 sequences are LGHNA and YSLEER. Here the CDR3 DNA reads TGCGCCAGCAGCCAAGAGCTTCGGTCACCCCTCCACTTT. Amino acids: CASSQELRSPLHF.

The rearrangement joins TRBV4-2 to TRBJ2-3, with 8 bases that match TRBD1. After removal of 4 bases from V and 5 bases from J, the junction contained 2 bases not matched to a gene. Per the germline V gene, CDR1 is LGHNA and CDR2 is YNFKEQ. CDR3 size: 13 residues. For the CDR3, the DNA is TGTGCCAGCAGCCCGACAGGGGTAGATACGCAGTATTTT. Residues: CASSPTGVDTQYF.

This clonotype has a handful of counts. The V gene is TRBV6-5, the J gene TRBJ1-2; D is unresolved. Germline V lookup: CDR1 MNHEY, CDR2 SVGAGI. V lost 2 bases to trimming and J lost 0 bases, with 13 bases between them. This CDR3 spans 16 amino acids. In DNA, the CDR3 is TGTGCCAGCAGTTACATCCCAACCGGGGCTAACTATGGCTACACCTTC. Residues: CASSYIPTGANYGYTF.

The chain uses TRBV20-1 and TRBJ2-7; D gene uncertain. CDR1 is DFQATT and CDR2 is SNEGSKA in the germline V gene (reference sequence). This CDR3 region has 11 residues. Trimming left V 3 bases short and J 4 bases short, with 7 bases between. The CDR3 protein is CSARYGYEQYF. The CDR3 nucleotides read TGCAGTGCTAGGTATGGGTACGAGCAGTACTTC.

V gene TRBV4-2 combines with J gene TRBJ2-1; 12 positions agree with TRBD1. This CDR3 has 15 residues. CDR1 and CDR2 from the germline V gene are LGHNA and YNFKEQ. The ends lost 4 bases at V and 6 bases at J; junction bases unmatched: 4. CDR3 DNA: TGTGCCAGCAGCCGGGGACAGGGGGCTACCAATGAGCAGTTCTTC. This gives the protein CASSRGQGATNEQFF.

V usage is TRBV28 and J usage is TRBJ2-7; the match to TRBD2 covers 12 bases. J lost 3 bases, V lost 3 bases, and 6 bases had no gene match. The germline CDR1 and CDR2 sequences are MDHEN and SYDVKM. CDR3 size: 16 residues. CDR3 DNA sequence: TGTGCCAGCAGTTTGACTAGCGGGAGCCCTCACTACGAGCAGTACTTC. Protein product: CASSLTSGSPHYEQYF.

The chain recombines TRBV12-3 or TRBV12-4 with TRBJ1-5; 7 positions agree with TRBD1. Unmatched junction bases numbered 8, after V lost 6 bases and J lost 6 bases. This CDR3 comprises 14 residues. The DNA for the CDR3 is TGTGCCAGCAGCCTCTCCGACAGGGCTCAGCCCCAGCATTTT. Its protein is CASSLSDRAQPQHF.

The chain recombines TRBV7-9 with TRBJ2-7; no reliable D call. This CDR3 spans 16 amino acids. CDR1 and CDR2 from the germline V gene are SEHNR and FQNEAQ (reference sequence). Trimming took 1 base from V and 3 from J, leaving 16 bases between them. The CDR3 DNA reads as TGTGCCAGCAGCTTAGGAGACAAGCCGAGTGGCTACGAGCAGTACTTC. It codes for CASSLGDKPSGYEQYF.

V is TRBV11-1 and J is TRBJ2-1, with D possibly TRBD2 on 6 matching bases. Germline loops: CDR1 SGHAT, CDR2 FQDESV (reference sequence). The CDR3 totals 21 residues. V lost 2 bases and J lost 4, with 30 bases in between. CDR3 sequence reads: CASSLSKGSGLRAAGYNEQFF. The DNA of the CDR3 is TGTGCCAGCAGCTTATCCAAGGGGTCAGGGCTTCGCGCCGCGGGGTACAATGAGCAGTTCTTC.

This clonotype was recorded a few times. The rearrangement uses TRBV4-1 and TRBJ1-5; 7 bases line up with TRBD1. After removal of 0 bases from V and 1 base from J, the junction contained 9 bases not matched to a gene. Germline V gene sequence: CDR1 MGHRA, CDR2 YSYEKL. The CDR3 has 18 residues. CDR3: CASSQDLKSGGSNQPQHF. CDR3 DNA: TGCGCCAGCAGCCAAGATCTTAAGTCAGGGGGGAGCAATCAGCCCCAGCATTTT.

CDR3 in DNA: TGTGCCTGGAGTGTAATGGGCTATGGCTACACCTTC. Protein sequence: CAWSVMGYGYTF. The chain combines TRBV30 with TRBJ1-2; D unclear. Germline assignment: CDR1 GTSNPN and CDR2 SVGIG (reference sequence). Trimming took off 0 bases at V and 4 bases at J, with 6 bases between the two ends. The CDR3 consists of 12 residues.

This chain links TRBV28 with TRBJ2-6; tentatively, D is TRBD1 (6 bases). Germline lookup yields CDR1 MDHEN and CDR2 SYDVKM. The V end was cut by 1 base, the J end by 0 bases, with 13 bases between. The CDR3 loop spans 18 amino acids. The CDR3 loop is CASSLYGGRGSGANVLTF. Here the CDR3 DNA reads TGTGCCAGCAGTTTATATGGGGGCCGGGGCTCTGGGGCCAACGTCCTGACTTTC.

This chain joins TRBV5-1 and TRBJ2-3, with D perhaps TRBD1 or TRBD2 (6 bases each). The CDR3 runs to 17 residues. Germline-derived CDR1 and CDR2 are SGHRS and YFSETQ. V was shortened by 0 bases and J by 2 bases, with 16 bases between the two germline ends. The CDR3 spells CASSLGLGGTLTDTQYF. CDR3 nucleotides: TGCGCCAGCAGCTTGGGACTCGGGGGCACGCTCACAGATACGCAGTATTTT.

V and J are TRBV20-1 and TRBJ1-1; D is perhaps TRBD1 (6 bases). The germline V and J ends were trimmed by 6 bases and 2 bases, with 10 bases remaining between them. Germline CDR1 DFQATT, CDR2 SNEGSKA (reference sequence). The CDR3 consists of 12 residues. This chain's CDR3 is CSAYRVNTEAFF. CDR3 in DNA: TGCAGTGCGTACAGGGTAAACACTGAAGCTTTCTTT.